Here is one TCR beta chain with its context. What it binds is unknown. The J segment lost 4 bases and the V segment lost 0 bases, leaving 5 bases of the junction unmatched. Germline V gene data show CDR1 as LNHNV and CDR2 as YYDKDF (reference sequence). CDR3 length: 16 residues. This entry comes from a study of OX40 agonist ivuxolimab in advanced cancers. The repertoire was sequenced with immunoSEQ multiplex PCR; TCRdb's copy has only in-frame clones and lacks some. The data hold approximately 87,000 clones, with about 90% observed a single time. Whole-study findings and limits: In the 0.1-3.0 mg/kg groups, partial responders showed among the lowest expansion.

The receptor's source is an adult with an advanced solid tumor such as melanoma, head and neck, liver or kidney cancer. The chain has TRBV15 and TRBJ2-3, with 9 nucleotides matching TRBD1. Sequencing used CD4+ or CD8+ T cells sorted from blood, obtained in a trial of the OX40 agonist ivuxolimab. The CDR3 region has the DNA TGTGCCACCAGCAGAGATGTTTGGACAGGGGCAGATACGCAGTATTTT. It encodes CATSRDVWTGADTQYF.